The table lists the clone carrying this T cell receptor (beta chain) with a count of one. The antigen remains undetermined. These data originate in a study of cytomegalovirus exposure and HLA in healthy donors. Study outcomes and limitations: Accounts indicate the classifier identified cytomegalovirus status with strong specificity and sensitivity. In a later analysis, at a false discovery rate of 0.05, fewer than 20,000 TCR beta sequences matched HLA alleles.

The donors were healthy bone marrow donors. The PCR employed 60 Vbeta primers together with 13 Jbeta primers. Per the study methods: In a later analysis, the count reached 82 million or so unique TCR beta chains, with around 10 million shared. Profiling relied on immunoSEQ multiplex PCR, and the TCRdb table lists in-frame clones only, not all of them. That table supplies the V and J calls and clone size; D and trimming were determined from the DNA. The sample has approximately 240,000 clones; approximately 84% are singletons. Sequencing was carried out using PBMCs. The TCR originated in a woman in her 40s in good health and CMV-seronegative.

The CDR3 nucleotides read TGTGCCAGCACCTCTGCGGCGGGGTCCCTACAGCCCCAGCATTTT. This codes for CASTSAAGSLQPQHF. The chain is built from TRBV7-9 and TRBJ1-5; no reliable D call. From germline, CDR1 is SEHNR and CDR2 FQNEAQ (reference sequence). The CDR3 totals 15 residues. The V gene lost 7 bases and the J gene lost 7 bases, with 20 bases spanning the gap. The variable domain in full, with the rest retrieved from reference TRBV7-9 and TRBJ1-5, is DTGVSQNPRHKITKRGQNVTFRCDPISEHNRLYWYRQTLGQGPEFLTYFQNEAQLEKSRLLSDRFSAERPKGSFSTLEIQRTEQGDSAMYLCASTSAAGSLQPQHFGDGTRLSIL.